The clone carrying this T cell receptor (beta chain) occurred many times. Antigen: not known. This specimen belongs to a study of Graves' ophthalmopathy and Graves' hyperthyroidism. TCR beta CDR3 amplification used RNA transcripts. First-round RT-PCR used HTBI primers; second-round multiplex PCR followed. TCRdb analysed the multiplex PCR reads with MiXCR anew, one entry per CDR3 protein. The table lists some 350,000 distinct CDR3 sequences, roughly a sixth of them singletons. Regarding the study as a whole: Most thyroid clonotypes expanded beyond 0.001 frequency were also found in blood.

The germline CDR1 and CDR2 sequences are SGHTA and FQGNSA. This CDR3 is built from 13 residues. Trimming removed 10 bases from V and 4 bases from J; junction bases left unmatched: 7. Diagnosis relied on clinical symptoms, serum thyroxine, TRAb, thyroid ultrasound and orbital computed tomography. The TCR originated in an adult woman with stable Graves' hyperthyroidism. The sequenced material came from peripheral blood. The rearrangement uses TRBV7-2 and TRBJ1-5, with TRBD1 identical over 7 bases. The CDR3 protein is CATSRDRNQPQHF. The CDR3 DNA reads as TGTGCCACTAGCCGGGACAGAAATCAGCCCCAGCATTTT.